This paragraph reports one T cell receptor beta chain. Its specificity is unknown. Naive CD8 cells were CD45RO-negative, positively selected for CCR7, excluding terminally differentiated effector memory CD45RA+ cells. The sample belongs to a study of shared clonotypes between healthy human individuals. The CDR3 is 15 amino acids. J lost 9 bases, V lost 6 bases, and 11 bases had no gene match. Germline V gene sequence: CDR1 MNHNY, CDR2 SVGAGI (reference sequence). Study-level findings and limits: In the sorted subsets, rarefaction showed sequencing was incomplete despite large depth. What naive subsets generally showed was a larger estimated richness than memory subsets showed. The sampled material consisted only of blood, and tissue repertoires are likely to differ.

Profiled with immunoSEQ multiplex PCR; TCRdb holds only in-frame clones, not every one. The sample carries hundreds of thousands of clones, 90% to 97% recorded once. Sequenced input: naive CD8+ T cells sorted from blood. The clonotype was recovered from a woman in her thirties in good health. The chain is built from TRBV6-6 and TRBJ1-6; 7 positions match TRBD1. The chain's CDR3 is CASSSWRQGISPLHF. In DNA, the CDR3 is TGTGCCAGCAGCTCCTGGCGACAGGGTATTTCACCCCTCCACTTT.